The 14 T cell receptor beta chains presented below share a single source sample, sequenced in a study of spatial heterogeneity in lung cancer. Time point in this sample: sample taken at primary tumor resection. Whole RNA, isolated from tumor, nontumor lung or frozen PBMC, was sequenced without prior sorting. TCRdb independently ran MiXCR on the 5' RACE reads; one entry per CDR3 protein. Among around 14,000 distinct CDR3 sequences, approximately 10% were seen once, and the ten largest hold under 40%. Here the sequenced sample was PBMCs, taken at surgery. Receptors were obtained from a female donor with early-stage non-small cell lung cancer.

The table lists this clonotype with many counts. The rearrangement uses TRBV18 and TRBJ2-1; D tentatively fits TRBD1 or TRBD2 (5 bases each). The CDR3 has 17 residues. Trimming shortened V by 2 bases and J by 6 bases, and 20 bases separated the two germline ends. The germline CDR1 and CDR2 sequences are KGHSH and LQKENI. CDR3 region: CASSPLYGAGVINEQFF. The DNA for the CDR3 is TGTGCCAGCTCACCATTGTACGGGGCCGGGGTCATCAATGAGCAGTTCTTC. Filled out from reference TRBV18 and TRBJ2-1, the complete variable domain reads NAGVMQNPRHLVRRRGQEARLRCSPMKGHSHVYWYRQLPEEGLKFMVYLQKENIIDESGMPKERFSAEFPKEGPSILRIQQVVRGDSAAYFCASSPLYGAGVINEQFFGPGTRLTVL.

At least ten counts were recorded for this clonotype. CDR3 amino acids: CSARDSNQPQHF. For the CDR3, the DNA is TGCAGTGCCAGGGATAGCAATCAGCCCCAGCATTTT. The V call is TRBV20-1, the J call TRBJ1-5; D possibly corresponds to TRBD1 (5 bases). V was clipped by 6 bases and J by 0 bases, with 6 bases between them. The CDR3 is 12 residues long. Germline values: CDR1 DFQATT, CDR2 SNEGSKA (reference sequence).

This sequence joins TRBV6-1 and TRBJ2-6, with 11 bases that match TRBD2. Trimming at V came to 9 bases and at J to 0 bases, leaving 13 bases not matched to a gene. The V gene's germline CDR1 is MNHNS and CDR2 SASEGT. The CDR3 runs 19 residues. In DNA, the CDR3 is TGTGCCAGTTCGGCGCTAGCGGGGGGCAAGAGCTCTGGGGCCAACGTCCTGACTTTC. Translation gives CASSALAGGKSSGANVLTF.

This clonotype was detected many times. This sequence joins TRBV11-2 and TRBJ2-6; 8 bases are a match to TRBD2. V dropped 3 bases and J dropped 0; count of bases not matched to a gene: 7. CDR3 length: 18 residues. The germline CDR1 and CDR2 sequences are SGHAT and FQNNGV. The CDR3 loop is CASSFRLAGNSGANVLTF. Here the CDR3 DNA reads TGTGCCAGCAGCTTTAGGCTAGCGGGCAACTCTGGGGCCAACGTCCTGACTTTC.

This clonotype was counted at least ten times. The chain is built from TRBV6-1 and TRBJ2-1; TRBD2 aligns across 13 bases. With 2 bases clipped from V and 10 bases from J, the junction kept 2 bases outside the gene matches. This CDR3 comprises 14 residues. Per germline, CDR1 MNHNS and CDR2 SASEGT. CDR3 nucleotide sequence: TGTGCCAGCAGTGAAACTAGCGGGGGGGAGGAGCAGTTCTTC. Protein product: CASSETSGGEEQFF.

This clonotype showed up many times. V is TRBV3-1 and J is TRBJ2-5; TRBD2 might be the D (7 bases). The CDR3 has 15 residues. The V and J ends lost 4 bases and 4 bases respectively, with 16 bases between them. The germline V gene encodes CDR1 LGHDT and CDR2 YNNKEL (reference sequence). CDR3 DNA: TGTGCCAGCAGCCCTCGGGGGGCGTCTTCAGAGACCCAGTACTTC. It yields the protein CASSPRGASSETQYF.

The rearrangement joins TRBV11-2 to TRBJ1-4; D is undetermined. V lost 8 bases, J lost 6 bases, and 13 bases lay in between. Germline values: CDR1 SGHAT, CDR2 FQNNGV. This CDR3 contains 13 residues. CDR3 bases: TGTGCCAGCGACAACTACAAACATGAAAAACTGTTTTTT. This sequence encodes CASDNYKHEKLFF.

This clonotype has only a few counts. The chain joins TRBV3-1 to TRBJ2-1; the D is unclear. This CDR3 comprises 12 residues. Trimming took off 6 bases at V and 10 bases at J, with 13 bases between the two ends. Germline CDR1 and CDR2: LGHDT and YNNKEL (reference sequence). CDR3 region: CASSQAGKEQFF. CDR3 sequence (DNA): TGTGCCAGCAGTCAGGCCGGCAAGGAGCAGTTCTTC.

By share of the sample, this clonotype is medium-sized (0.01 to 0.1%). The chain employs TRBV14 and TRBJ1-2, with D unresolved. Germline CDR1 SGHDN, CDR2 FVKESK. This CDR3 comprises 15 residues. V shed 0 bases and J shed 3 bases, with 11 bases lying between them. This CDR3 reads CASSQDRIGYYGYTF. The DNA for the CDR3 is TGTGCCAGCAGCCAAGATAGGATCGGCTACTATGGCTACACCTTC.

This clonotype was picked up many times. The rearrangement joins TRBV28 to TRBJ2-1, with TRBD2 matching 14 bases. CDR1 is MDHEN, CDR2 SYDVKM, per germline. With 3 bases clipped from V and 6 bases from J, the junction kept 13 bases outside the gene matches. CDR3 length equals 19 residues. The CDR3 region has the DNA TGTGCCAGCAGTTTTATCGGACTAGCGGGGGGCGCCGGGCCCAATGAGCAGTTCTTC. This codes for CASSFIGLAGGAGPNEQFF.

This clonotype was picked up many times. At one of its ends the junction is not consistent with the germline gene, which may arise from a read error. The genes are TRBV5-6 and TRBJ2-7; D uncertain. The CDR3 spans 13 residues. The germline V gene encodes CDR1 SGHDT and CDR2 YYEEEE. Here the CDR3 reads CASRFTSSYEQYF. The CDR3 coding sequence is TGTGCCAGCCGCTTCACGAGCTCCTACGAGCAGTACTTC.

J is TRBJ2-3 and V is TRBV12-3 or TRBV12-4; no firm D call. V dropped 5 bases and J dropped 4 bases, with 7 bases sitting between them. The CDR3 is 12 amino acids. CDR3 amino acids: CASSILPDTQYF. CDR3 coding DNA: TGTGCCAGCAGTATCCTTCCAGATACGCAGTATTTT.

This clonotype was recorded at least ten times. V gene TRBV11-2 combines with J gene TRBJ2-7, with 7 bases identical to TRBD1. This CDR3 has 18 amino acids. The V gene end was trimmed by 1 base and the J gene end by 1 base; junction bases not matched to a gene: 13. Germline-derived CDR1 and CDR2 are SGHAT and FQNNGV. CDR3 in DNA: TGTGCCAGCAGCTTAGGGGGCGTCCAGGGGGATGGTTCCTACGAGCAGTACTTC. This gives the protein CASSLGGVQGDGSYEQYF. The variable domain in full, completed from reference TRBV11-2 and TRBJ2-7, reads EAGVAQSPRYKIIEKRQSVAFWCNPISGHATLYWYQQILGQGPKLLIQFQNNGVVDDSQLPKDRFSAERLKGVDSTLKIQPAKLEDSAVYLCASSLGGVQGDGSYEQYFGPGTRLTVT.

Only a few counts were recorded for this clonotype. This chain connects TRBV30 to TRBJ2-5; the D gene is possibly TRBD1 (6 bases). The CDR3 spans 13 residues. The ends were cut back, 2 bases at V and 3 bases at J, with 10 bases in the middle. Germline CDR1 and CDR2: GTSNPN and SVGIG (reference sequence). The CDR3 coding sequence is TGTGCCTGGAGTAGGACAGTGAAAGAGACCCAGTACTTC. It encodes CAWSRTVKETQYF.